One and the same sample provided the 20 T cell receptor beta chains below, sequenced in a study of Ad26.COV2.S vaccination and SARS-CoV-2 variants. Sample treatment: some 20 received Ad26.COV2.S at low or high dose, single or two shots; roughly five received placebo; per-sample allocation not given. Sampling happened 63 days after the first vaccine or placebo injection. Assay used: immunoSEQ multiplex PCR; TCRdb lists only in-frame clones, some missing. Of 240,000 or so clones listed, around nine tenths were seen once; the top ten hold roughly 10%. The source material was peripheral blood, sampled in a trial of Ad26.COV2.S vaccine versus placebo. The source of these receptors is a person aged 18 to 59 who received the Ad26.COV2.S COVID-19 vaccine or a placebo.

This clone has just one count. The chain uses TRBV7-2 and TRBJ2-7; D possibly corresponds to TRBD2 (5 bases). The CDR3 extends over 14 amino acids. Looked up from germline, CDR1 is SGHTA and CDR2 is FQGNSA. The V end was cut by 0 bases, the J end by 7 bases, with 13 bases between. The CDR3 loop is CASSLAAGVGEQYF. The CDR3 DNA reads as TGTGCCAGCAGCTTAGCGGCCGGGGTGGGAGAGCAGTACTTC. The variable domain in full, completed from reference TRBV7-2 and TRBJ2-7, reads GAGVSQSPSNKVTEKGKDVELRCDPISGHTALYWYRQSLGQGLEFLIYFQGNSAPDKSGLPSDRFSAERTGGSVSTLTIQRTQQEDSAVYLCASSLAAGVGEQYFGPGTRLTVT.

V and J are TRBV4-1 and TRBJ2-7, with D perhaps matching TRBD2 (6 bases). The CDR3 covers 15 residues. V dropped 0 bases and J dropped 6 bases, with 15 bases sitting between them. The germline V gene has CDR1 MGHRA and CDR2 YSYEKL. The DNA of the CDR3 is TGCGCCAGCAGCCAAGATCGGAGGGCCCACGGCGAGCAGTACTTC. It is translated as CASSQDRRAHGEQYF.

The count of this clone is one. The chain links TRBV6-2 or TRBV6-3 to TRBJ2-2, with D possibly matching TRBD2 (5 bases). The V gene's germline CDR1 is MNHEY and CDR2 SVGEGT. Trimming took off 6 bases at V and 0 bases at J, with 20 bases between the two ends. CDR3 length: 18 amino acids. CDR3 nucleotides: TGTGCCAGCAGCCCCCATCCCTGGAGGTGGTCGAACACCGGGGAGCTGTTTTTT. It yields the protein CASSPHPWRWSNTGELFF.

The chain joins TRBV27 to TRBJ2-7; TRBD1 matches 11 bases. There are 14 residues in the CDR3. Germline CDR1 is MNHEY and CDR2 is SMNVEV (reference sequence). V shed 7 bases and J 2 bases; nucleotides not matched to a gene: 4. CDR3 amino acids: CASKRDRGTYEQYF. CDR3 nucleotide sequence: TGTGCCAGCAAACGGGACAGGGGGACCTACGAGCAGTACTTC.

This sequence joins TRBV7-3 and TRBJ2-3, with D possibly being TRBD1 (6 bases). CDR3 length: 14 amino acids. CDR1 SGHTA and CDR2 FQGTGA come from the germline V gene. V lost 4 bases and J 4 bases, leaving 12 bases between the germline ends. CDR3 bases: TGTGCCAGCAGCTCAGGGGCCTCCGCAGATACGCAGTATTTT. As protein: CASSSGASADTQYF. The variable domain in full, with the rest retrieved from reference TRBV7-3 and TRBJ2-3, is GAGVSQTPSNKVTEKGKYVELRCDPISGHTALYWYRQSLGQGPEFLIYFQGTGAADDSGLPNDRFFAVRPEGSVSTLKIQRTERGDSAVYLCASSSGASADTQYFGPGTRLTVL.

This rearrangement joins TRBV6-5 to TRBJ1-1, with D maybe TRBD1 (6 bases). V lost 2 bases to trimming and J lost 4 bases, with 17 bases between them. The germline gives CDR1 MNHEY, CDR2 SVGAGI. The CDR3 runs 16 residues. The CDR3 here is CASSYGGRGVATEAFF. The CDR3 nucleotides read TGTGCCAGCAGTTACGGGGGCCGCGGTGTGGCCACTGAAGCTTTCTTT.

This chain uses TRBV7-9 with TRBJ2-5, with D perhaps matching TRBD1 (6 bases). Trimming stripped 8 bases from V and 1 base from J, with 20 bases between. The CDR3 spans 16 residues. Germline CDR1 reads SEHNR; CDR2 reads FQNEAQ (reference sequence). The CDR3 loop is CASQNTRQAPQETQYF. In DNA, the CDR3 is TGTGCCAGCCAAAATACAAGACAGGCACCCCAAGAGACCCAGTACTTC. Combining the CDR3 with reference TRBV7-9 and TRBJ2-5 gives the whole variable domain DTGVSQNPRHKITKRGQNVTFRCDPISEHNRLYWYRQTLGQGPEFLTYFQNEAQLEKSRLLSDRFSAERPKGSFSTLEIQRTEQGDSAMYLCASQNTRQAPQETQYFGPGTRLLVL.

The chain links TRBV7-2 to TRBJ2-2, with a possible D match to TRBD2 (5 bases). The CDR3 contains 14 residues. From germline, CDR1 is SGHTA and CDR2 FQGNSA. Between the trimmed V and J ends, which lost 1 base and 3 bases, there was a span of 6 bases. Here the CDR3 DNA reads TGTGCCAGCAGCTTAGGGGAGTACACCGGGGAGCTGTTTTTT. Amino acids: CASSLGEYTGELFF.

J is TRBJ2-7 and V is TRBV7-2, with 12 positions matching TRBD1. Germline CDR1 reads SGHTA; CDR2 reads FQGNSA. The CDR3 runs 15 residues. The V and J ends lost 2 bases and 5 bases, in that order; junction bases with no gene match: 4. The DNA for the CDR3 is TGTGCCAGCAGCTTAAAGGGACAGGGGGCCCACGAGCAGTACTTC. It is translated as CASSLKGQGAHEQYF.

The chain is built from TRBV12-3 or TRBV12-4 and TRBJ1-2, with a possible D match to TRBD1 (5 bases). Trimming left V 7 bases short and J 6 bases short, with 12 bases between. The CDR3 runs to 12 residues. The CDR3 is CASTAGYNGYTF. In DNA form, the CDR3 reads TGTGCCAGCACGGCAGGGTACAATGGCTACACCTTC.

This chain connects TRBV18 to TRBJ2-1; D unclear. The germline gives CDR1 KGHSH, CDR2 LQKENI. V was clipped by 2 bases and J by 0 bases, with 8 bases between them. This CDR3 contains 15 residues. This CDR3 is CASSPLHSSYNEQFF. The CDR3 bases are TGTGCCAGCTCACCATTGCACAGCTCCTACAATGAGCAGTTCTTC.

The chain has TRBV28 and TRBJ2-7; TRBD1 agrees at 9 bases. With 5 bases clipped from V and 6 bases from J, the junction kept 11 bases outside the gene matches. In germline, CDR1 is MDHEN, CDR2 SYDVKM. The CDR3 is 15 amino acids. CDR3 sequence reads: CASSRIRDREFEQYF. DNA of the CDR3: TGTGCCAGCAGTCGGATAAGGGACAGGGAGTTCGAGCAGTACTTC.

CDR3 nucleotide sequence: TGTGCCAGCAGTTTGGGCAGGACGAACACTGAAGCTTTCTTT. Translated: CASSLGRTNTEAFF. The V gene is TRBV28, the J gene TRBJ1-1; no definite D call. In germline, CDR1 is MDHEN, CDR2 SYDVKM. The CDR3 consists of 14 residues. V gave up 3 bases and J gave up 1 base, with 9 bases separating them.

The chain couples TRBV7-8 to TRBJ1-3, with unresolved D. CDR1 is SGHVS and CDR2 is FQNEAQ in the germline V gene. CDR3 size: 14 residues. The germline V and J ends were trimmed by 7 bases and 1 base, with 11 bases remaining between them. The CDR3 sequence: CASKKRGSGNTIYF. CDR3 DNA: TGTGCCAGCAAAAAACGGGGATCTGGAAACACCATATATTTT.

The gene calls are TRBV7-2 and TRBJ2-3; D may be TRBD1 or TRBD2 (6 bases each). Germline V gene data show CDR1 as SGHTA and CDR2 as FQGNSA. The CDR3 loop spans 14 amino acids. V dropped 1 base and J dropped 5 bases, with 10 bases sitting between them. CDR3: CASSLGAGQDTQYF. In nucleotides, the CDR3 is TGTGCCAGCAGCTTAGGGGCGGGACAAGATACGCAGTATTTT.

The CDR3 region has the DNA TGTGCCAGCAGTTTAACTAGCGGGGGAATCGATACGCAGTATTTT. Its protein is CASSLTSGGIDTQYF. The chain joins TRBV27 to TRBJ2-3; 11 nucleotides match TRBD2. Trimming at V came to 2 bases and at J to 6 bases, leaving 4 bases not matched to a gene. There are 15 residues in the CDR3. Germline CDR1 is MNHEY and CDR2 is SMNVEV (reference sequence).

The chain recombines TRBV28 with TRBJ2-7, with 7 bases that match TRBD2. In germline, CDR1 is MDHEN, CDR2 SYDVKM. V lost 3 bases to trimming and J lost 0 bases; unmatched junction nucleotides: 14. This CDR3 region has 18 residues. The DNA of the CDR3 is TGTGCCAGCAGTTTCAGCCTAGCGGACCAACTGAGCTCCTACGAGCAGTACTTC. The encoded protein is CASSFSLADQLSSYEQYF.

The chain is built from TRBV7-9 and TRBJ2-1; 7 nucleotides agree with TRBD2. The junction had 11 bases not matched to a gene; V was cut back by 5 bases and J by 4 bases. The CDR3 is 16 residues long. The germline V gene encodes CDR1 SEHNR and CDR2 FQNEAQ (reference sequence). Here the CDR3 DNA reads TGTGCCAGCAGCCAAACTTCGGGGGAGGGTTACAATGAGCAGTTCTTC. Its translation: CASSQTSGEGYNEQFF.

This clone was found a few times. V is TRBV5-4 and J is TRBJ2-5; D perhaps matches TRBD2 (5 bases). The V end was cut by 4 bases, the J end by 1 base, with 11 bases between. Germline lookup yields CDR1 SGHNT and CDR2 YYREEE (reference sequence). This CDR3 is 14 amino acids long. The CDR3 here is CASSRTFSQETQYF. The CDR3 DNA reads TGTGCCAGCAGCCGGACTTTTTCCCAAGAGACCCAGTACTTC.

The chain joins TRBV3-1 (or the pseudogene TRBV3-2) to TRBJ2-3; D is uncertain. Germline V lookup: CDR1 LGHDT, CDR2 YNNKEL (reference sequence). The CDR3 loop spans 16 amino acids. V was pared by 6 bases and J by 2 bases, with 18 bases between. CDR3 nucleotides: TGTGCCAGCAGTCCCCCCGACCCTTTCGCCACAGATACGCAGTATTTT. This encodes CASSPPDPFATDTQYF.